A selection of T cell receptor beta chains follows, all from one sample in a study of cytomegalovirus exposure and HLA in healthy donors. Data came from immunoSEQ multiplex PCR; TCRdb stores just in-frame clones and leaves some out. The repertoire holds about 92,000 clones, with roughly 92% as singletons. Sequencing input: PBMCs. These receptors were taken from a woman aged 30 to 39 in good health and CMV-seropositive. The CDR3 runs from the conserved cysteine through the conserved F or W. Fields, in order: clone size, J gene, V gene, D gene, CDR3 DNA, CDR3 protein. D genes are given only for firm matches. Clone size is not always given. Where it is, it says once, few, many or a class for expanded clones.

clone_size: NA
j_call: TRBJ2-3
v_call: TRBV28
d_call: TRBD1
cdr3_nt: TGTGCCACCCAAAGGGACAGCGGCCGGTTTGGTACGCAGTATTTT
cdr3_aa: CATQRDSGRFGTQYF

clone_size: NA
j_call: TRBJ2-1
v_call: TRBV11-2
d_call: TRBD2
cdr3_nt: TGTGCCAGCAGCTTAGATCTAGCGGGAAGCTCCTACAATGAGCAGTTCTTC
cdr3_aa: CASSLDLAGSSYNEQFF

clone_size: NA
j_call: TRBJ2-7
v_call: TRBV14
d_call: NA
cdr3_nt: TGTGCCAGCAGCCCCTCAAGGGGATCGACCTACGAGCAGTACTTC
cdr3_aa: CASSPSRGSTYEQYF

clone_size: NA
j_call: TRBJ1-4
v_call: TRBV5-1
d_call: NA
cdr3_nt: TGCGCCAGCAGCTTGGGACAGTATAATGAAAAACTGTTTTTT
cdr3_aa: CASSLGQYNEKLFF

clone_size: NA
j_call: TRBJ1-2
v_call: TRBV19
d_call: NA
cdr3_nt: TGTGCCAGTAGTATTAAAGGGGTACGGGGCTACACCTTC
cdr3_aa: CASSIKGVRGYTF

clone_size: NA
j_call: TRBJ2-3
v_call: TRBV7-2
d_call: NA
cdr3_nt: TGTGCCAGCAGCTTAGTGGGAGCTGTCACAGATACGCAGTATTTT
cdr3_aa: CASSLVGAVTDTQYF

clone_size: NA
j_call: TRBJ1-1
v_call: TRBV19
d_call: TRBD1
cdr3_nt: TGTGCCAGTAGGGACAGGCTAAACACTGAAGCTTTCTTT
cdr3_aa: CASRDRLNTEAFF

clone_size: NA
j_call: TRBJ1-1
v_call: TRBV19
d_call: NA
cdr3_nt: TGTGCCAGTAGTATTCAAGAGAACTATGAAGCTTTCTTT
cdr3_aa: CASSIQENYEAFF

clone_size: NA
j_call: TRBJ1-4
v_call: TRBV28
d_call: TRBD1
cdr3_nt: TGTGCCAGCAGTTTGAGGACAGGGTATAATGCAACTAATGAAAAACTGTTTTTT
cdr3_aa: CASSLRTGYNATNEKLFF

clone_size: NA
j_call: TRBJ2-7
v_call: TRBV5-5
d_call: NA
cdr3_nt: TGTGCCAGCAGCCCTTCGAGGGGGTCCCCGTACGAGCAGTACTTC
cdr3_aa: CASSPSRGSPYEQYF

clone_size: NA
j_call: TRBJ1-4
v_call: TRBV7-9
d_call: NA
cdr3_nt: TGTGCCAGCAGCCTACTGAATGAAAAACTGTTTTTT
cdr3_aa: CASSLLNEKLFF

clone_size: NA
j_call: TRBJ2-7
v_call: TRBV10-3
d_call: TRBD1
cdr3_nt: TGTGCCATCAGAGACACCGGGACAGGGGCCTACGAGCAGTACTTC
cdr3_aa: CAIRDTGTGAYEQYF

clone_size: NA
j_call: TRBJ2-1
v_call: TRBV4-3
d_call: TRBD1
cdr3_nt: TGCGCCAGCAGCCTAACCACCTCCGGACAGGGGTTAAGGAATGAGCAGTTCTTC
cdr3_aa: CASSLTTSGQGLRNEQFF

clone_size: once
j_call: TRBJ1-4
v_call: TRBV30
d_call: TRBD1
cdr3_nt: TGTGCCTGGAGGGGACAGGGAGGTGAAAAACTGTTTTTT
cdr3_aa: CAWRGQGGEKLFF

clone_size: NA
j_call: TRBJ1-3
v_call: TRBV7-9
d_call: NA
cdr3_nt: TGTGCCAGCAGCTTAGCGAGCGCTAGCTCTGGAAACACCATATATTTT
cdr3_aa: CASSLASASSGNTIYF

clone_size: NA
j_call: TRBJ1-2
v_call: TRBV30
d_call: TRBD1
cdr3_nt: TGTGCACGGGACAGGCGAAACTATGGCTACACCTTC
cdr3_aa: CARDRRNYGYTF

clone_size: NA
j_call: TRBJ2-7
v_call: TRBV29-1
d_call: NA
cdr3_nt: TGCAGCGTTGGGGCGTATGTCGGGACATCCTCCTACGAGCAGTACTTC
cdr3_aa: CSVGAYVGTSSYEQYF

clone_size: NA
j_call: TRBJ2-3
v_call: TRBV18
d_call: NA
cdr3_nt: TGTGCCAGCTCACCACTTCAGATTGCCGGGGATACGCAGTATTTT
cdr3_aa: CASSPLQIAGDTQYF

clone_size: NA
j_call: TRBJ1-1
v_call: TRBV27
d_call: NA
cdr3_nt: TGTGCCAGCAGTACTACGGACAGATTGAACACTGAAGCTTTCTTT
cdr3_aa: CASSTTDRLNTEAFF

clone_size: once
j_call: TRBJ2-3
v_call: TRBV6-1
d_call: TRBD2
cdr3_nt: TGTGCCAGCCGCCTCTGGACTAGCGTTGGAGATACGCAGTATTTT
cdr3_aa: CASRLWTSVGDTQYF

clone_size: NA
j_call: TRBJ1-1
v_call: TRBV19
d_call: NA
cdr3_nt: TGTGCCAGTAGTATACGCGGGCTGAACACTGAAGCTTTCTTT
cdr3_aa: CASSIRGLNTEAFF

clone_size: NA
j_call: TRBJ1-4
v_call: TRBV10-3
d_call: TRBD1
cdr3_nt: TGTGCCATCAGTGAGTGGGCGACAGGGAGTAATGAAAAACTGTTTTTT
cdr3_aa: CAISEWATGSNEKLFF

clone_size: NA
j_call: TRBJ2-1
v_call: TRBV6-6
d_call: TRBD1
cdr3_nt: TGTGCCAGCTCCGTGGACAGGGGTGCTCCCAATGAGCAGTTCTTC
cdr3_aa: CASSVDRGAPNEQFF

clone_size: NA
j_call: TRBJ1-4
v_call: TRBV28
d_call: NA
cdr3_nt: TGTGCCAGCAGTTTATCAGGGGCCCCTAATGAAAAACTGTTTTTT
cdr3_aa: CASSLSGAPNEKLFF

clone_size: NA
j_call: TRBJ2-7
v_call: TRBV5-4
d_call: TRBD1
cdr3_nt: TGTGCCAGCAGCTATGACAGGGGTGGCTACGAGCAGTACTTC
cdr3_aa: CASSYDRGGYEQYF

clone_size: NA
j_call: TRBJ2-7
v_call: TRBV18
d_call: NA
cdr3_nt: TGTGCCAGCTCACCACCGAACACCTACGAGCAGTACTTC
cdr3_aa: CASSPPNTYEQYF

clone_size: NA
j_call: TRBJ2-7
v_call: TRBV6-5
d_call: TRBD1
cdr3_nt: TGTGCCAGCAGACCCGGACAGGCGTACGAGCAGTACTTC
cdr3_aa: CASRPGQAYEQYF

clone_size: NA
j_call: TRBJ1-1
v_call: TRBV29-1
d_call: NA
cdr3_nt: TGCAGCGCACAGGGATGGAACACTGAAGCTTTCTTT
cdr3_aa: CSAQGWNTEAFF

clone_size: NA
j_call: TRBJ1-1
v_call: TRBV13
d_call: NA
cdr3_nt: TGTGCCAGCAGCTTAGGCAAGAACACTGAAGCTTTCTTT
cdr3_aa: CASSLGKNTEAFF

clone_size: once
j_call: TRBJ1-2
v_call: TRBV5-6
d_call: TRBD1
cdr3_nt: TGTGCCAGCGGACAGGGCAGGGGTAGCTATGGCTACACCTTC
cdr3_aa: CASGQGRGSYGYTF

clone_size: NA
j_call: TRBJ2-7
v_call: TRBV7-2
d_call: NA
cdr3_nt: TGTGCCAGCAGCTTATTATTCAGGGCCTACGAGCAGTACTTC
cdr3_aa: CASSLLFRAYEQYF

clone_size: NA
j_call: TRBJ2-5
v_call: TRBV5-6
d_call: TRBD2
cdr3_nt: TGTGCCAGCAGCTTGAGACTAGCGGGAGCTGTACGCGAGACCCAGTACTTC
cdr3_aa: CASSLRLAGAVRETQYF

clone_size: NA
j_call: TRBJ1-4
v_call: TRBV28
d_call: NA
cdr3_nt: TGTGCCAGCAGTTTATCGGGGACTACTGAAAAACTGTTTTTT
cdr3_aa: CASSLSGTTEKLFF

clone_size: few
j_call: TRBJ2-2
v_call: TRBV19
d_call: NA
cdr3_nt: TGTGCCAGTAGTATAACAAGCGGGAACACCGGGGAGCTGTTTTTT
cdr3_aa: CASSITSGNTGELFF

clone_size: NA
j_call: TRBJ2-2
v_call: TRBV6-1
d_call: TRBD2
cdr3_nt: TGTGCCAGCTGTCCAACGGGAGGGGTCACCGGGGAGCTGTTTTTT
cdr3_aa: CASCPTGGVTGELFF